This T cell receptor (beta chain) was documented in a study of T-cell memory formation after mild COVID-19. Study context: Each donor largely had its own TCR clusters. Overall study findings and caveats: CD4/CD8 balance held among clones contracting day 15 to 85, and later expanders leaned CD4+. Memory sampled before infection contained some responding clones, suggesting cross-reactive memory joined.

TCR alpha and TCR beta cDNA libraries carrying sample barcodes and UMIs came from 5'RACE with constant-segment primers. TCRdb redid the calling of the 5' RACE reads with MiXCR, one entry per CDR3 protein. The table lists 30,000 to 35,000 distinct CDR3 sequences, around 7.7% of them singletons. Trimming took 2 bases from V and 3 from J, leaving 14 bases between them. Looked up from germline, CDR1 is SGHKS and CDR2 is YYEKEE (reference sequence). The CDR3 sequence is 16 residues long. On this clonotype: Its specificity is unknown.

Sequenced: PBMCs or a T cell subset sorted from them (not recorded which). The chain uses TRBV5-5 and TRBJ1-4; D possibly corresponds to TRBD1 (6 bases). This receptor was identified in a man between 18 and 35 years old who had mild COVID-19 (a few samples of this study predate the infection). Cell type and time point are not known. As DNA, the CDR3 is TGTGCCAGCAGCTTTGGACAGCCTGGGGCTAATGAAAAACTGTTTTTT. Encoded protein: CASSFGQPGANEKLFF.